The 24 T cell receptor beta chains below were found in one sample sequenced in a study of a mutant IDH1 vaccine in newly diagnosed glioma. TCRdb's table, derived via immunoSEQ multiplex PCR, lists solely in-frame clones and lacks some. The sample holds roughly 60,000 clones, more than 75% seen once. Antigens of these TCRs are unknown. Time point in this sample: week 23, last vaccination. Doses consisted of 300 ug of mutant IDH1 20-mer peptide each, paired with topical imiquimod. Sequencing used PBMCs, obtained from a glioma patient whose treatment included an IDH1 peptide vaccine. The receptors come from a man aged 30 to 45 with glioma.

The chain employs TRBV11-2 and TRBJ2-7; the match to TRBD1 covers 11 bases. This CDR3 has 13 residues. The trim removed 4 bases at V and 5 bases at J, leaving 1 base unmatched. Germline lookup yields CDR1 SGHAT and CDR2 FQNNGV. Here the CDR3 reads CASSWGQGDEQYF. The CDR3 region has the DNA TGTGCCAGCAGCTGGGGACAGGGGGACGAGCAGTACTTC.

The gene calls are TRBV18 and TRBJ1-1; maybe TRBD1 (5 bases). The CDR3 totals 14 residues. Between the trimmed V and J ends, which lost 0 bases and 8 bases, there was a span of 13 bases. Germline V lookup: CDR1 KGHSH, CDR2 LQKENI. CDR3 protein: CASSPPDKSTEAFF. CDR3 nucleotide sequence: TGTGCCAGCTCACCACCGGACAAGTCTACCGAAGCTTTCTTT.

This clone was recorded only once. The chain carries TRBV6-1 and TRBJ2-3; weak D call: TRBD1 (6 bases). V was clipped by 2 bases and J by 3 bases, with 12 bases between them. CDR3 length: 15 amino acids. CDR1 is MNHNS, CDR2 SASEGT, per germline. The CDR3 nucleotides are TGTGCCAGCAGTGAACGGAGCAGGGGTACAGATACGCAGTATTTT. Translation: CASSERSRGTDTQYF.

This chain uses TRBV9 with TRBJ2-3; 10 nucleotides line up with TRBD2. V was pared by 2 bases and J by 4 bases, with 7 bases of the junction left unmatched. The CDR3 totals 16 residues. The V gene's germline CDR1 is SGDLS and CDR2 YYNGEE. This chain's CDR3 is CASSVPAGGPADTQYF. The CDR3 bases are TGTGCCAGCAGCGTCCCAGCGGGGGGGCCGGCAGATACGCAGTATTTT. The full variable domain, rest sourced from reference TRBV9 and TRBJ2-3, is DSGVTQTPKHLITATGQRVTLRCSPRSGDLSVYWYQQSLDQGLQFLIQYYNGEERAKGNILERFSAQQFPDLHSELNLSSLELGDSALYFCASSVPAGGPADTQYFGPGTRLTVL.

The table lists this clone with a count of one. V and J are TRBV10-2 and TRBJ2-7, with no clear D. V lost 6 bases and J 0 bases, leaving 15 bases between the germline ends. This CDR3 has 15 residues. Germline V lookup: CDR1 WSHSY, CDR2 SAAADI. This CDR3 is CASRNPGPSSYEQYF. The CDR3, as DNA: TGCGCCAGCAGAAATCCCGGGCCTAGCTCCTACGAGCAGTACTTC.

The chain employs TRBV5-1 and TRBJ2-6; 9 positions agree with TRBD1. CDR1 and CDR2 from the germline V gene are SGHRS and YFSETQ. This CDR3 is built from 16 residues. J gave up 2 bases and V 5 bases, and 5 bases lay outside the gene matches. The CDR3 loop reads CASSRGQGTGANVLTF. CDR3 sequence (DNA): TGCGCCAGCAGTCGGGGACAGGGAACTGGGGCCAACGTCCTGACTTTC. Drawing the rest from reference TRBV5-1 and TRBJ2-6, the complete variable domain is KAGVTQTPRYLIKTRGQQVTLSCSPISGHRSVSWYQQTPGQGLQFLFEYFSETQRNKGNFPGRFSGRQFSNSRSEMNVSTLELGDSALYLCASSRGQGTGANVLTFGAGSRLTVL.

The chain is built from TRBV30 and TRBJ2-7; D uncertain. V was cut by 1 base and J by 4 bases, with 5 bases left in between. CDR1 GTSNPN and CDR2 SVGIG come from the germline V gene (reference sequence). This CDR3 is 11 amino acids long. The CDR3 here is CAWSGRYEQYF. CDR3 nucleotide sequence: TGTGCCTGGAGTGGGCGGTACGAGCAGTACTTC.

V is TRBV19 and J is TRBJ2-5, with 7 bases aligning to TRBD2. Germline lookup yields CDR1 LNHDA and CDR2 SQIVND (reference sequence). CDR3 size: 13 residues. Germline trimming cut 10 bases from V and 5 bases from J; bases unmatched to any gene: 10. The CDR3 here is CATSQLAWETQYF. The DNA for the CDR3 is TGTGCCACCTCACAACTAGCGTGGGAGACCCAGTACTTC.

This chain connects TRBV19 to TRBJ2-5; D gene ambiguous. With 1 base removed from V and 2 bases from J, the gap between germline ends came to 5 bases. The CDR3 spans 13 residues. Germline V CDR1 and CDR2: LNHDA, SQIVND (reference sequence). CDR3 residues: CASSIGLQETQYF. In DNA, the CDR3 is TGTGCCAGTAGTATAGGGCTGCAAGAGACCCAGTACTTC.

The chain has TRBV5-1 and TRBJ1-1; no firm D call. This CDR3 contains 15 residues. V lost 4 bases to trimming and J lost 0 bases, with 13 bases between them. The germline gives CDR1 SGHRS, CDR2 YFSETQ. CDR3 residues: CASSPWAAVNTEAFF. The CDR3 DNA reads as TGCGCCAGCAGCCCCTGGGCGGCGGTGAACACTGAAGCTTTCTTT.

As to this clone: This sample also contains other DNA sequences that code for the same CDR3. V usage is TRBV18 and J usage is TRBJ1-1; unclear D gene. The V gene lost 3 bases and the J gene lost 0 bases, with 8 bases spanning the gap. The CDR3 totals 14 residues. Germline lookup yields CDR1 KGHSH and CDR2 LQKENI. CDR3 region: CASSPARLNTEAFF. In DNA, the CDR3 is TGTGCCAGCTCACCGGCTCGATTGAACACTGAAGCTTTCTTT.

This clone was recorded once. CDR3 sequence: CASSFRGTRYEQYF. For the CDR3, the DNA is TGTGCCAGCAGTTTTCGGGGGACGCGCTACGAGCAGTACTTC. The chain uses TRBV27 and TRBJ2-5, with D possibly being TRBD2 (6 bases). The better agreement between TRBJ2-7 and the DNA end casts doubt on the J call. This CDR3 comprises 14 residues. The germline gives CDR1 MNHEY, CDR2 SMNVEV (reference sequence).

The J gene is TRBJ2-3, the V gene TRBV11-2, with D hard to call. From germline, CDR1 is SGHAT and CDR2 FQNNGV. The CDR3 is 15 amino acids. V shed 3 bases and J shed 6 bases, with 16 bases lying between them. The DNA of the CDR3 is TGTGCCAGCAGCTTTGACCAGCTGACTCGGGATACGCAGTATTTT. It codes for CASSFDQLTRDTQYF.

The rearrangement links TRBV5-1 to TRBJ1-6, with D possibly TRBD1 on 5 matching bases. Per the germline V gene, CDR1 is SGHRS and CDR2 is YFSETQ. Trimming left V 4 bases short and J 15 bases short, with 17 bases between. This CDR3 spans 13 amino acids. Here the CDR3 DNA reads TGCGCCAGCAGCGGCGGGGACGGGAGAGGCCTCCACTTT. This translates into CASSGGDGRGLHF.

The chain links TRBV2 to TRBJ1-1; possible D gene TRBD1, 5 bases. The CDR3 is 14 residues long. Germline values: CDR1 SNHLY, CDR2 FYNNEI. Between the trimmed V and J ends, which lost 7 bases and 1 base, there was a span of 13 bases. CDR3 DNA: TGTGCCAGCATACGGAGGGGTCCGAACACTGAAGCTTTCTTT. Protein sequence: CASIRRGPNTEAFF. Looking up the rest from reference TRBV2 and TRBJ1-1 gives the full variable domain: EPEVTQTPSHQVTQMGQEVILRCVPISNHLYFYWYRQILGQKVEFLVSFYNNEISEKSEIFDDQFSVERPDGSNFTLKIRSTKLEDSAMYFCASIRRGPNTEAFFGQGTRLTVV.

The chain couples TRBV6-6 to TRBJ1-5, with D unresolved. The CDR3 runs 14 residues. Germline CDR1 MNHNY, CDR2 SVGAGI (reference sequence). V lost 0 bases, J lost 1 base, and 4 bases lay in between. The CDR3, as DNA: TGTGCCAGCAGTTACTCGAACAGCAATCAGCCCCAGCATTTT. This codes for CASSYSNSNQPQHF.

The chain employs TRBV15 and TRBJ1-3; perhaps TRBD1 as D (6 bases). The CDR3 runs 17 residues. Germline loops: CDR1 LNHNV, CDR2 YYDKDF (reference sequence). The germline V and J ends were trimmed by 1 base and 3 bases, with 16 bases remaining between them. The CDR3 sequence: CATSRGTPRGGGNTIYF. DNA for the CDR3: TGTGCCACCAGCAGAGGAACACCAAGGGGGGGTGGAAACACCATATATTTT.

V and J are TRBV4-1 and TRBJ2-5; 8 bases line up with TRBD2. J was trimmed by 3 bases and V by 1 base; bases with no gene match: 7. CDR1 is MGHRA, CDR2 YSYEKL, per germline. This CDR3 has 16 amino acids. The DNA of the CDR3 is TGCGCCAGCAGCCAAGCAGGGACTAGAGGGGAAGAGACCCAGTACTTC. Residues: CASSQAGTRGEETQYF.

The V gene is TRBV2, the J gene TRBJ1-1; D may be TRBD1 (6 bases). Germline V gene sequence: CDR1 SNHLY, CDR2 FYNNEI. V lost 9 bases, J lost 4 bases, and 15 bases lay in between. This CDR3 is built from 13 residues. The CDR3, as DNA: TGTGCCAGGGACAGAAAGGGATTCACTGAAGCTTTCTTT. Translation gives CARDRKGFTEAFF.

CDR3 amino acids: CASSDRGANNQPQHF. Here the CDR3 DNA reads TGTGCCAGCTCCGACCGCGGGGCAAACAATCAGCCCCAGCATTTT. This sequence joins TRBV27 and TRBJ1-5, with a possible D match to TRBD1 (5 bases). V shed 8 bases and J shed 3 bases, with 17 bases lying between them. The CDR3 is made up of 15 amino acids. The germline gives CDR1 MNHEY, CDR2 SMNVEV (reference sequence).

The chain employs TRBV19 and TRBJ2-3; possibly TRBD1 for D (5 bases). V dropped 5 bases and J dropped 3 bases, with 18 bases sitting between them. Germline V lookup: CDR1 LNHDA, CDR2 SQIVND (reference sequence). CDR3 size: 16 residues. CDR3 DNA sequence: TGTGCCAGTAGTCTCTCTGTGGGGCTAGGGACAGATACGCAGTATTTT. This codes for CASSLSVGLGTDTQYF.

The genes are TRBV6-4 and TRBJ1-1; 12 positions agree with TRBD1. V was clipped by 7 bases and J by 12 bases; unmatched bases: 6. CDR3 size: 12 residues. CDR1 is MRHNA and CDR2 is SNTAGT in the germline V gene. DNA of the CDR3: TGTGCCAGCATTGGGACAGGGGGCACGACTTTCTTT. Translation gives CASIGTGGTTFF.

This clone was counted between two and nine times. This chain joins TRBV29-1 and TRBJ1-1, with TRBD1 matching over 12 bases. CDR1 is SQVTM, CDR2 ANQGSEA, per germline. This CDR3 has 15 residues. V lost 3 bases, J lost 13 bases, and 15 bases stayed unmatched. The CDR3 nucleotides read TGCAGCGTTGATGGGACAGGGGGCTCCAAACCCGGGGGTTTCTTT. Translating it yields CSVDGTGGSKPGGFF.

The chain recombines TRBV19 with TRBJ2-2, with unresolved D. The CDR3 loop spans 14 amino acids. Trimming removed 5 bases at V and 3 bases at J, with 10 bases between. In germline, CDR1 is LNHDA, CDR2 SQIVND (reference sequence). In DNA, the CDR3 is TGTGCCAGTAGTCTAGGCCCGTACACCGGGGAGCTGTTTTTT. Translating gives CASSLGPYTGELFF.